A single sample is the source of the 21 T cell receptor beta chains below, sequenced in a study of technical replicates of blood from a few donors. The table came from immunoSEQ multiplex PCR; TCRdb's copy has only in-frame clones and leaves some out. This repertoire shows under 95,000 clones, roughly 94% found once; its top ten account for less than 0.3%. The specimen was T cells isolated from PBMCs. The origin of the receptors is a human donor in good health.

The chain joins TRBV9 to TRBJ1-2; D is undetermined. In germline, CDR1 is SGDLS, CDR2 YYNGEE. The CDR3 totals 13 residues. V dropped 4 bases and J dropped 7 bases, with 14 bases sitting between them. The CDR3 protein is CASSSREGSGYTF. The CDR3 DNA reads TGTGCCAGCAGCTCCCGGGAGGGCTCTGGCTACACCTTC.

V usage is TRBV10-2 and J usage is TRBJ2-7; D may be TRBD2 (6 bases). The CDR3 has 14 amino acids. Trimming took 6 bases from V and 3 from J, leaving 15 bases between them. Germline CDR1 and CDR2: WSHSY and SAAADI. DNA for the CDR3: TGCGCCAGCAGGCGGGGTAGCTTATACTACGAGCAGTACTTC. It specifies CASRRGSLYYEQYF.

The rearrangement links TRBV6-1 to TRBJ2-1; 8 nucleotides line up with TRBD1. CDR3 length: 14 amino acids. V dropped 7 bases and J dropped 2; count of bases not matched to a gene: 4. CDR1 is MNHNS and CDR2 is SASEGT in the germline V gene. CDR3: CASIPGGAYNEQFF. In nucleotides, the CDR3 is TGTGCCAGCATCCCAGGGGGCGCCTACAATGAGCAGTTCTTC.

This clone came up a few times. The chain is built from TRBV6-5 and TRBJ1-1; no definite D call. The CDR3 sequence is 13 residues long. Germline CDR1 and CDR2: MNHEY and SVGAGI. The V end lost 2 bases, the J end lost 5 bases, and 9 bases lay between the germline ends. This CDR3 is CASSYGRGTEAFF. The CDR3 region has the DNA TGTGCCAGCAGTTACGGACGGGGTACTGAAGCTTTCTTT.

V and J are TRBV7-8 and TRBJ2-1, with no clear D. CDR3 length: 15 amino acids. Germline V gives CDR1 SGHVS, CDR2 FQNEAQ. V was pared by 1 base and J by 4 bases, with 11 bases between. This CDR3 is CASSLDLRNYNEQFF. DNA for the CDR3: TGTGCCAGCAGCTTAGACCTGCGAAATTACAATGAGCAGTTCTTC.

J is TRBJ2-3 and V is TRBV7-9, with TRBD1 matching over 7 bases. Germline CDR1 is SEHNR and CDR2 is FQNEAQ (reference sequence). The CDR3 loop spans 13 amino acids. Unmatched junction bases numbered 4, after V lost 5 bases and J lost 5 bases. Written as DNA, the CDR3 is TGTGCCAGCAGCACCACAGGGGTAGATACGCAGTATTTT. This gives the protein CASSTTGVDTQYF.

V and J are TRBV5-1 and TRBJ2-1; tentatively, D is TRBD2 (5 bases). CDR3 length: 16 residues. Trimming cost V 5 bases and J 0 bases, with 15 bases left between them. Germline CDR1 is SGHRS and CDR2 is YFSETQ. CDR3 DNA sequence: TGCGCCAGCAGGACCGACTACCTCAGCTCCTACAATGAGCAGTTCTTC. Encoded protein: CASRTDYLSSYNEQFF.

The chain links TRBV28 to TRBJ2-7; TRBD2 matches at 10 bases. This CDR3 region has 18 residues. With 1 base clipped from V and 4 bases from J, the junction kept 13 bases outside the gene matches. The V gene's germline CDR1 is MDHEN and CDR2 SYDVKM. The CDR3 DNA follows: TGTGCCAGCAGTTTATCGTCAGCGGGAGGGCCGTCACCTTACGAGCAGTACTTC. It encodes CASSLSSAGGPSPYEQYF.

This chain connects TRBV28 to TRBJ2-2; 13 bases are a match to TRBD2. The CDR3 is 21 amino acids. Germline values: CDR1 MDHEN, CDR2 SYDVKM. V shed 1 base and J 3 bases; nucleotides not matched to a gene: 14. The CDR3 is CASSLFDSRSGLAGYTGELFF. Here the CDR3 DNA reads TGTGCCAGCAGTTTATTTGACAGCCGGTCGGGACTAGCGGGGTACACCGGGGAGCTGTTTTTT.

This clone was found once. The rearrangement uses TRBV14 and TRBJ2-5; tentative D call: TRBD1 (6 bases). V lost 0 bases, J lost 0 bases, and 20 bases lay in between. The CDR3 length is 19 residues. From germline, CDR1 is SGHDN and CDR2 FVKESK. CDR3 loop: CASSQDLWVTQGYQETQYF. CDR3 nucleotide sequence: TGTGCCAGCAGCCAAGATCTCTGGGTTACACAGGGATACCAAGAGACCCAGTACTTC.

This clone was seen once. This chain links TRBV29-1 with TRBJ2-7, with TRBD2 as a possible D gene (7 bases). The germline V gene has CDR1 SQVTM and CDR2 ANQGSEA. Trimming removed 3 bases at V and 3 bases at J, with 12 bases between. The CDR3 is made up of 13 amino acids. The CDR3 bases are TGCAGCGTTGACGGTAGGGGGGGCTACGAGCAGTACTTC. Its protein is CSVDGRGGYEQYF.

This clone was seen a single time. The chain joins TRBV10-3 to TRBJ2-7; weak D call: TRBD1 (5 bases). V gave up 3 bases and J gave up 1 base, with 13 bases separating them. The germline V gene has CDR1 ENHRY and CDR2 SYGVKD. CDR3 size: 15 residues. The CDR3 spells CAISEGARISYEQYF. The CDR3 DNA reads TGTGCCATCAGTGAAGGGGCCCGAATTTCCTACGAGCAGTACTTC.

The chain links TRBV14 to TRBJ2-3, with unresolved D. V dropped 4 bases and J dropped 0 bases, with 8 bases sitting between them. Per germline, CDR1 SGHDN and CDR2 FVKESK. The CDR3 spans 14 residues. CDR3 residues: CASSLRWSTDTQYF. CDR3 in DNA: TGTGCCAGCAGCCTTCGGTGGAGCACAGATACGCAGTATTTT.

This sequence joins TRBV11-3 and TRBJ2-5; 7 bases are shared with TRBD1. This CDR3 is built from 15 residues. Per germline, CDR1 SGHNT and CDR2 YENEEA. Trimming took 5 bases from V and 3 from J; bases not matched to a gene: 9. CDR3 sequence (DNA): TGTGCCAGCAGCCGCCGGGACAGCACAGAAGAGACCCAGTACTTC. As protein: CASSRRDSTEETQYF.

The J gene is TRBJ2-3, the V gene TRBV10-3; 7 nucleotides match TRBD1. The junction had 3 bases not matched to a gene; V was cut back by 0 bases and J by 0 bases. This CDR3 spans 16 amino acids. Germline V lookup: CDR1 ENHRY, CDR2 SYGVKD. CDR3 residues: CAISESDRTSTDTQYF. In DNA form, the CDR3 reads TGTGCCATCAGTGAGTCGGACAGGACAAGCACAGATACGCAGTATTTT.

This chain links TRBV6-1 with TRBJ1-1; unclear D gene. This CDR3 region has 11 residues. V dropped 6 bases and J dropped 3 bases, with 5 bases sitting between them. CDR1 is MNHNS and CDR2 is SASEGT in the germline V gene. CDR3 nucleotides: TGTGCCAGCAGGGACTACACTGAAGCTTTCTTT. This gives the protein CASRDYTEAFF.

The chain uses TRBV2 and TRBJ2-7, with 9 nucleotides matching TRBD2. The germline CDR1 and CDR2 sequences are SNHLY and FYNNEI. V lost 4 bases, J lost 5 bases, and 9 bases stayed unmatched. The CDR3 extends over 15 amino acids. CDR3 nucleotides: TGTGCCAGCAGTGGGGCGGGGGGGGCAGATGACGAGCAGTACTTC. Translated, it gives CASSGAGGADDEQYF.

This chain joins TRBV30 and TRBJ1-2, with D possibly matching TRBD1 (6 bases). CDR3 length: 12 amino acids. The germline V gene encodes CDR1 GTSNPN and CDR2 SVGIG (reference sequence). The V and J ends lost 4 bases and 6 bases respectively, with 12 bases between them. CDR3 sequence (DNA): TGTGCCTGGAAGGGGGTAGGCGATGGCTACACCTTC. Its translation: CAWKGVGDGYTF. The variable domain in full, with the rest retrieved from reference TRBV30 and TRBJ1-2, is SQTIHQWPATLVQPVGSPLSLECTVEGTSNPNLYWYRQAAGRGLQLLFYSVGIGQISSEVPQNLSASRPQDRQFILSSKKLLLSDSGFYLCAWKGVGDGYTFGSGTRLTVV.

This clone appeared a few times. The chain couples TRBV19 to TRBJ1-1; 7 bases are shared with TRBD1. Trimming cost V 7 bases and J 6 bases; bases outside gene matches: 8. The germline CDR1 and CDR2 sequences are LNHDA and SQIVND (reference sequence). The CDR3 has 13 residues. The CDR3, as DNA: TGTGCCAGTAAGGAGGGGGCGTGGGCTGAAGCTTTCTTT. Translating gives CASKEGAWAEAFF.

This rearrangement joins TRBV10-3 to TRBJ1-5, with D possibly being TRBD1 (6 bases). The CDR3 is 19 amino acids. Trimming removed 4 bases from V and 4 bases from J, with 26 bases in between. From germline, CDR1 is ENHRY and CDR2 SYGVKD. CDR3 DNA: TGTGCCATCAGTGGCTCGCCCGGGGCCAGGGGTGTCGGAAATCAGCCCCAGCATTTT. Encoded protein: CAISGSPGARGVGNQPQHF.

CDR3 sequence: CASSVGGSNYGYTF. The CDR3 DNA sequence: TGTGCCAGCAGCGTAGGAGGCAGCAACTATGGCTACACCTTC. This sequence joins TRBV9 and TRBJ1-2; D gene uncertain. Germline V lookup: CDR1 SGDLS, CDR2 YYNGEE. The CDR3 length is 14 residues. Trimming stripped 0 bases from V and 2 bases from J, with 8 bases between.